This T cell receptor beta chain was sequenced during a study of Ad26.COV2.S vaccination and SARS-CoV-2 variants. General study results and limits: A substantial breadth of spike-specific CD8+ and CD4+ T cell responses after vaccination has been reported.

The trim removed 5 bases at V and 4 bases at J, leaving 5 bases unmatched. Germline V lookup: CDR1 SGHNT, CDR2 YENEEA. CDR3 length: 15 residues. A word on this clone: Antigen specificity is unknown.

The treatment here: 15 to 20 received Ad26.COV2.S at low or high dose, single or two shots; about 5 received placebo; per-sample allocation not given. Sample collection was performed on day 63 after the first vaccine or placebo injection. TCRdb's table, derived via immunoSEQ multiplex PCR, lists solely in-frame clones and lacks some. The table records about 350,000 clones, around 88% of them present only once. The receptor comes from a person aged 18-65 years who received the Ad26.COV2.S COVID-19 vaccine or a placebo. Material: peripheral blood, obtained in a trial of Ad26.COV2.S vaccine versus placebo. The chain couples TRBV11-3 to TRBJ2-1; 10 bases fit TRBD1. The CDR3 DNA sequence: TGTGCCAGCAGCCGCCCGGGACAGGGGTACAATGAGCAGTTCTTC. Protein product: CASSRPGQGYNEQFF.